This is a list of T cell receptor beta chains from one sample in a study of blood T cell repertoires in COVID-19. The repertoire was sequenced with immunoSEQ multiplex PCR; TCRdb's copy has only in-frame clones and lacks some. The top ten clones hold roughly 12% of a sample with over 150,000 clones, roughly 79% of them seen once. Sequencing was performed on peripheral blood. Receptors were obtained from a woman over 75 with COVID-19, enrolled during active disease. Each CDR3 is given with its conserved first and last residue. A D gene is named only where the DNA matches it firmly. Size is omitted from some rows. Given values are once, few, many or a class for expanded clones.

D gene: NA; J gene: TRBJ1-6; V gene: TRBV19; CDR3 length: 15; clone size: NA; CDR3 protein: CASSIGTGQGSPLHF; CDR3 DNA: TGTGCCAGTAGTATCGGAACAGGGCAGGGGTCACCCCTCCACTTT
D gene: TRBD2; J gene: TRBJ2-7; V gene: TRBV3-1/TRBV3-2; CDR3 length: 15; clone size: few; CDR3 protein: CASSQAPSGNYEQYF; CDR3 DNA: TGTGCCAGCAGCCAAGCCCCTAGCGGGAACTACGAGCAGTACTTC
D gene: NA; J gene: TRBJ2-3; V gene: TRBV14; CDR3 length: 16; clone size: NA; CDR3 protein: CASSQGRMSYTDTQYF; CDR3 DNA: TGTGCCAGCAGCCAAGGTAGAATGTCTTACACAGATACGCAGTATTTT
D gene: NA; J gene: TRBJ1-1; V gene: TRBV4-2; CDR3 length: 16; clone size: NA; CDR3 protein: CASSQPDDSLNTEAFF; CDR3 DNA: TGTGCCAGCAGCCAACCCGACGACAGCCTGAACACTGAAGCTTTCTTT
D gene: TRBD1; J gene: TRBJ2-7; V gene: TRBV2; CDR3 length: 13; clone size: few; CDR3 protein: CASSGTEEGEQYF; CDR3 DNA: TGTGCCAGCAGCGGGACAGAGGAAGGCGAGCAGTACTTC
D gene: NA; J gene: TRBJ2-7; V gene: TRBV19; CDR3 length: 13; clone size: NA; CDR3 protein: CASSVRSGWEQYF; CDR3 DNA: TGTGCCAGTAGTGTCAGATCCGGGTGGGAGCAGTACTTC
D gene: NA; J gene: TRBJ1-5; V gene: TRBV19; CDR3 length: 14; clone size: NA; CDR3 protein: CASTLDRGNQPQHF; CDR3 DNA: TGTGCCAGTACCCTTGACAGAGGCAATCAGCCCCAGCATTTT
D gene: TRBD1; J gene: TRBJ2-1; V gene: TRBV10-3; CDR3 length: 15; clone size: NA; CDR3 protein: CAISATGGSYNEQFF; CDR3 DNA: TGTGCCATCAGTGCGACAGGGGGCTCCTACAATGAGCAGTTCTTC
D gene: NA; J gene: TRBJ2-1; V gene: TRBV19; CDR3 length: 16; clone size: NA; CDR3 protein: CASSALRQRSYNEQFF; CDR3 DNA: TGTGCCAGTAGTGCCCTCAGACAGAGATCCTACAATGAGCAGTTCTTC
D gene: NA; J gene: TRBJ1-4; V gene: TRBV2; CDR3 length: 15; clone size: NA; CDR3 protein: CASSEGRTGRDKLFF; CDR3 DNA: TGTGCCAGCAGTGAAGGTAGAACCGGGAGGGACAAACTGTTTTTT
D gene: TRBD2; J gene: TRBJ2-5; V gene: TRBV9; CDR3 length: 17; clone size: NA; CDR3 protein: CASSRGGGGVLGETQYF; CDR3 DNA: TGTGCCAGCAGCAGAGGAGGCGGGGGAGTATTAGGAGAGACCCAGTACTTC
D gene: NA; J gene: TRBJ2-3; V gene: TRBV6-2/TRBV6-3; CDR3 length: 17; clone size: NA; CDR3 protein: CASSSYGGRLLQDTQYF; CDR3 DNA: TGTGCCAGCAGTTCATACGGGGGGCGTCTACTGCAAGATACGCAGTATTTT
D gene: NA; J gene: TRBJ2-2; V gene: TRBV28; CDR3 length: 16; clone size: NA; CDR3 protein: CASSSPGEKNTGELFF; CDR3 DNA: TGTGCCAGCAGTAGTCCGGGTGAGAAGAACACCGGGGAGCTGTTTTTT
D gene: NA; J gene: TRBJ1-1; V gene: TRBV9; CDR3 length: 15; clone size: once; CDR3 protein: CASSVASGGVTEAFF; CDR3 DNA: TGTGCCAGCAGCGTAGCTTCGGGGGGCGTCACTGAAGCTTTCTTT
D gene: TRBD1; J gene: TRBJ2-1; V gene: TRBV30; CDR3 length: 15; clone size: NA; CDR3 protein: CAWSDGQGTYNEQFF; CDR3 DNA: TGTGCCTGGAGTGACGGACAGGGAACCTACAATGAGCAGTTCTTC
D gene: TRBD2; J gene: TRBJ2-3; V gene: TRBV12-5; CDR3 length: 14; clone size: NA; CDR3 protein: CAWGGAGGADTQYF; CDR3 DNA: TGTGCTTGGGGTGGAGCGGGGGGGGCCGATACGCAGTATTTT
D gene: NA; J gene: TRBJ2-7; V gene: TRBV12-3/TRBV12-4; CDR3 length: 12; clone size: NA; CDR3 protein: CASSLRAYEQYF; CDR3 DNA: TGTGCCAGCAGTTTACGTGCCTACGAGCAGTACTTC
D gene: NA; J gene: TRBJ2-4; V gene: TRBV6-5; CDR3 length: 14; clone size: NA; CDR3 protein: CASKGSAKADIQYF; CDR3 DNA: TGTGCCAGCAAAGGGTCCGCCAAAGCGGACATTCAGTACTTC
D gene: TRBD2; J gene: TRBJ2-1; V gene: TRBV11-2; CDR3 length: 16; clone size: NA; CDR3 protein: CASSPYSGGNYNEQFF; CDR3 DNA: TGTGCCAGCAGCCCTTACAGCGGGGGGAACTACAATGAGCAGTTCTTC
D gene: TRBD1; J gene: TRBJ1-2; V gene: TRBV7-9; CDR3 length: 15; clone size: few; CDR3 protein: CASSLDRGAYYGYTF; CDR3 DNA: TGTGCCAGCAGCTTGGACAGGGGCGCTTACTATGGCTACACCTTC
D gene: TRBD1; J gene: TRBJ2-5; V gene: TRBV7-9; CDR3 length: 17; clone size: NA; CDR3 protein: CASSLGGGTGQQETQYF; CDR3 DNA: TGTGCCAGCAGCTTAGGTGGGGGGACAGGGCAGCAAGAGACCCAGTACTTC
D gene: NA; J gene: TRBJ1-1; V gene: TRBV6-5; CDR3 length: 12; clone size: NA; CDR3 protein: CASTPGGPKAFF; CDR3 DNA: TGTGCCAGCACCCCCGGGGGTCCCAAAGCTTTCTTT
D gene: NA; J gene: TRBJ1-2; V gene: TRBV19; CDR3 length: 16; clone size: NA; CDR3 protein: CASNIWPGYGAYGYTF; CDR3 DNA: TGTGCCAGTAACATCTGGCCAGGTTATGGGGCCTATGGCTACACCTTC
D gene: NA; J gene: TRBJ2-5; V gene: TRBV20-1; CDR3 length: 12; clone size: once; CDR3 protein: CSASSNQETQYF; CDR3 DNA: TGCAGTGCTAGTTCCAACCAAGAGACCCAGTACTTC
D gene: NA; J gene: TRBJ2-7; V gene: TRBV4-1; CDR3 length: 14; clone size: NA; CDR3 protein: CASSQVGAWYEQYF; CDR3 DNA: TGCGCCAGCAGCCAAGTGGGAGCTTGGTACGAGCAGTACTTC
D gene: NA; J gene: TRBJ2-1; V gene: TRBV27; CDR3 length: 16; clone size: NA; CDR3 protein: CASSPSEAGLINEQFF; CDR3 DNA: TGTGCCAGCAGTCCCTCAGAAGCGGGCCTCATCAATGAGCAGTTCTTC
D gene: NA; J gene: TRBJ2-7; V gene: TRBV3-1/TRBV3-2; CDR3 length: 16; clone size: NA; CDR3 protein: CASSLPLGRGYNEQYF; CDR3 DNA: TGTGCCAGCAGCCTACCATTGGGCAGGGGTTACAACGAGCAGTACTTC
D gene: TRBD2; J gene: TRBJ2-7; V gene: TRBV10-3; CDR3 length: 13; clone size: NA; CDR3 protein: CATYSGSSYEQYF; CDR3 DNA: TGTGCCACCTATAGCGGGAGCTCCTACGAGCAGTACTTC
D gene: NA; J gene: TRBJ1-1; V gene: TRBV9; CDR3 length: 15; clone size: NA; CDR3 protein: CASSPRYDLDTEAFF; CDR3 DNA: TGTGCCAGCAGCCCCCGTTACGACTTGGACACTGAAGCTTTCTTT
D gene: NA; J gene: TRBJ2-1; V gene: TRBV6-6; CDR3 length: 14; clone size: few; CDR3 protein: CASYRDSWRNEQFF; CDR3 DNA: TGTGCCAGCTATCGTGACTCGTGGAGGAATGAGCAGTTCTTC
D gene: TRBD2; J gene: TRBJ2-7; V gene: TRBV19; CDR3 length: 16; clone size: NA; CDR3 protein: CASSSPGAGGTYEQYF; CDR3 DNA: TGTGCCAGTAGTAGCCCCGGTGCGGGAGGAACCTACGAGCAGTACTTC
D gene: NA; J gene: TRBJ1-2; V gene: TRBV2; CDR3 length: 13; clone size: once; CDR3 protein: CASSERGDYGYTF; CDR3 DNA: TGTGCCAGCAGTGAGAGAGGAGATTATGGCTACACCTTC
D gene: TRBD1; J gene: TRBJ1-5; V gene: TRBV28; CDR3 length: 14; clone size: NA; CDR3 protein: CASSSGQGNQPQHF; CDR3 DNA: TGTGCCAGCAGTTCGGGACAGGGAAATCAGCCCCAGCATTTT
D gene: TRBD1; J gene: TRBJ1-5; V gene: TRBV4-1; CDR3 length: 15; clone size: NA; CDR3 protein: CASSQFGQGNQPQHF; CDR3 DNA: TGCGCCAGCAGCCAATTTGGACAGGGAAATCAGCCCCAGCATTTT
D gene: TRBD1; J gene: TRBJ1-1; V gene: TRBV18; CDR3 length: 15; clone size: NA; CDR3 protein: CASSPMTGVPTEAFF; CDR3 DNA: TGTGCCAGCTCACCGATGACAGGGGTCCCCACTGAAGCTTTCTTT
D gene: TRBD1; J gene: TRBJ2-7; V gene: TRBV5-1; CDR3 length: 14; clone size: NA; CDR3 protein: CASSLEGRGREQYF; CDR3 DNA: TGCGCCAGCAGCTTGGAGGGCAGGGGGCGCGAGCAGTACTTC
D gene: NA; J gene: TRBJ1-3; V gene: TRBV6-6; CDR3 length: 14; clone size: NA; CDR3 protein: CASSYVLSGNTIYF; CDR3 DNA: TGTGCCAGCAGTTACGTTCTATCTGGAAACACCATATATTTT
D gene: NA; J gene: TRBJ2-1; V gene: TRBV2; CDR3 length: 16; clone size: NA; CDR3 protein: CASSERTTYPYNEQFF; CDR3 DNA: TGTGCCAGCTCGGAAAGGACAACCTACCCCTACAATGAGCAGTTCTTC